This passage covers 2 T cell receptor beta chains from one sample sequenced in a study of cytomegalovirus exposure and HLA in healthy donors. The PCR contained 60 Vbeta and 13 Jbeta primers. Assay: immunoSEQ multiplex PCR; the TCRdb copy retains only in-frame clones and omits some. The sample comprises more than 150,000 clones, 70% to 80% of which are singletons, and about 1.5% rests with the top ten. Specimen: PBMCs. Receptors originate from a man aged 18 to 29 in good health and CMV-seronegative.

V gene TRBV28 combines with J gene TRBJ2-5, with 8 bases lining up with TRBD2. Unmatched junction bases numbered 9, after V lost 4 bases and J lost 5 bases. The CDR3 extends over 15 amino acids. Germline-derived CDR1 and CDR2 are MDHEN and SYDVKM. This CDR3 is CASSYFGGGYETQYF. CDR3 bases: TGTGCCAGCAGTTACTTCGGGGGGGGCTACGAGACCCAGTACTTC.

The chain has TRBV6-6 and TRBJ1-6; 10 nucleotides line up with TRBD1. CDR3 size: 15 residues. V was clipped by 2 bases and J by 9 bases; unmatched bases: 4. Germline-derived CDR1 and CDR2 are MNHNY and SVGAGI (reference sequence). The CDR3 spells CASSYRDRGSSPLHF. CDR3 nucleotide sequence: TGTGCCAGCAGTTACCGGGACAGGGGAAGTTCACCCCTCCACTTT.